The present T cell receptor beta chain was sequenced within a study of blood T cell repertoires in COVID-19. Turning to the study itself: Acute-phase and convalescent COVID-19 samples originated in the United States, Italy and Spain. T cells, B-cell-depleted T cells, or PBMCs provided the cDNA or gDNA that served as material.

The CDR3 runs 17 residues. CDR1 MNHNY and CDR2 SVGAGI come from the germline V gene (reference sequence). V shed 5 bases and J 4 bases; nucleotides not matched to a gene: 11. Clones were read by immunoSEQ multiplex PCR, and TCRdb kept only the in-frame ones, dropping some. Of about 74,000 clones listed, about 83% are singletons. Sequencing used peripheral blood. V gene TRBV6-6 combines with J gene TRBJ1-6, with 7 nucleotides matching TRBD1. This clonotype was sampled from a man aged 65 to 79 with acute or convalescent COVID-19. The CDR3, as DNA: TGTGCCAGCAGTCCGACAGGGACGGGTTGGTATAATTCACCCCTCCACTTT. Encoded protein: CASSPTGTGWYNSPLHF.